These T cell receptor beta chains were read from a single sample in a study of OX40 agonist ivuxolimab in advanced cancers. Here immunoSEQ multiplex PCR was the method, and the copy in TCRdb shows in-frame clones only, minus some. The profile covers some 95,000 clones, with around 92% appearing a single time and more than 0.5% taken by the ten largest. The specimen was CD4+ or CD8+ T cells sorted from blood, collected in a trial of the OX40 agonist ivuxolimab. These receptor sequences come from an adult with an advanced solid tumor such as melanoma, head and neck, liver or kidney cancer. Each CDR3 is given without its conserved first and last residue.

>TRBV5-1
ASSLSGTMNTEAF
>TRBV28
ASSTQGVDQPQH
>TRBV5-6
ASSYRGTDTQY
>TRBV18
ASSPNELNEQF
>TRBV19
ASSVPGQSYEQY
>TRBV2
ASTPGQGRHVQAVPKTQY
>TRBV7-6
ASSFSSQETQY
>TRBV5-3
ARNRTNYGYT
>TRBV29-1
SVEDPFAGGNEQY
>TRBV10-1
ASSSHRTAKTYEQY
>TRBV6-6
AIIRSEDDTEAF
>TRBV7-6
ASSLESSFDEQF
>TRBV10-3
AISELLAGGPYEQY
>TRBV7-8
ASSLAVSTNSNQPQH
>TRBV15
ATSRDPIGVSYNEQF
>TRBV10-1
ASSDGPEQY
>TRBV6-5
ASSPFGQGTDTQY
>TRBV19
ASSINSGETQY
>TRBV5-6
ASRSGIGELF
>TRBV6-4
ASSETSGGLEQY
>TRBV27
ASRSGGSYNEQF
>TRBV5-1
ASSLVGQGAGYGYT
>TRBV6-9
ASSPHGHEQY
>TRBV18
ASSPGQGEKLF
>TRBV5-4
ASSLMPDFNQETQY
>TRBV6-5
ASSSGQGGNQPQH
>TRBV11-3
ASSLANDGRAYGQY
>TRBV5-6
ASSSGPYEQY
>TRBV5-1
ASSLESGGGEKLF
>TRBV5-8
ASSPQLGLAGLRGETQY
>TRBV29-1
SVGLGGRTDTQY
>TRBV6-6
ASSYQSSGNTIY
>TRBV27
ASSLSGAWGDTQY
>TRBV9
ASGVRGDRAGGRGYT
>TRBV11-2
ASSLGGERTIY
>TRBV15
ATSTPGPDTQY
>TRBV4-1
ASEQNAGHGANVLT
>TRBV6-6
ATRTGSQPQH
>TRBV12-5
ASGLITTGLGETQY
>TRBV30
AWSFTPGTGYYEQY
>TRBV5-8
ASSFNLAGSEKLF
>TRBV5-1
ASSPDREGTDTQY
>TRBV19
ASTDRPKSTDTQY